The rows below give T cell receptor beta chains drawn from one sample of a study of blood T cells in healthy people across ages. TCRdb reprocessed the 5' RACE reads with MiXCR, giving one entry per CDR3 protein. The data show 1.5 million or so distinct CDR3 sequences, less than 45% seen once. The sequencing input was blood. These receptors were collected from a woman in her late teens or twenties in good health. The CDR3 runs from the conserved cysteine through the conserved F or W. The order of the fields is CDR3 protein, CDR3 DNA, clone size, D gene, V gene, J gene. A D gene is named only where the DNA matches it firmly. Clone size is shown for a subset of rows, as once, few, many or a class of expanded clone.

CDR3aa: CASSYSSRQGSGYTF
CDR3nt: TGTGCCAGCAGTTACTCCTCCAGACAGGGGTCTGGCTACACCTTC
abundance: -
d_gene: TRBD1
v_gene: TRBV6-6
j_gene: TRBJ1-2

CDR3aa: CASSPAQGNNEQFF
CDR3nt: TGTGCCAGCAGCCCTGCACAGGGAAACAATGAGCAGTTCTTC
abundance: few
d_gene: -
v_gene: TRBV7-2
j_gene: TRBJ2-1

CDR3aa: CASSLGGGAAWDTEAFF
CDR3nt: TGCGCCAGCAGCCTAGGAGGGGGTGCTGCCTGGGACACTGAAGCTTTCTTT
abundance: -
d_gene: -
v_gene: TRBV4-1
j_gene: TRBJ1-1

CDR3aa: CASSQDGPYSEQFF
CDR3nt: TGCGCCAGCAGCCAAGATGGTCCCTACAGTGAGCAGTTCTTC
abundance: -
d_gene: -
v_gene: TRBV4-3
j_gene: TRBJ2-1

CDR3aa: CASSQQPAAETGYGYTF
CDR3nt: TGCGCCAGCAGCCAACAACCCGCTGCAGAAACCGGCTATGGCTACACCTTC
abundance: -
d_gene: -
v_gene: TRBV4-1
j_gene: TRBJ1-2

CDR3aa: CAWSVRWDQPQHF
CDR3nt: TGTGCCTGGAGTGTACGGTGGGATCAGCCCCAGCATTTT
abundance: once
d_gene: -
v_gene: TRBV30
j_gene: TRBJ1-5

CDR3aa: CASSVVRLDTQYF
CDR3nt: TGTGCCAGCAGCGTAGTACGCTTAGATACGCAGTATTTT
abundance: -
d_gene: -
v_gene: TRBV7-2
j_gene: TRBJ2-3

CDR3aa: CATSAWLEQGRNTGELFF
CDR3nt: TGTGCCACCAGTGCCTGGTTGGAACAGGGTAGGAACACCGGGGAGCTGTTTTTT
abundance: -
d_gene: -
v_gene: TRBV24-1
j_gene: TRBJ2-2

CDR3aa: CASSQWPGVGTDTQYF
CDR3nt: TGTGCCAGCAGTCAATGGCCAGGGGTCGGCACAGATACGCAGTATTTT
abundance: once
d_gene: -
v_gene: TRBV7-9
j_gene: TRBJ2-3

CDR3aa: CASSGSRAGYGYTF
CDR3nt: TGTGCCAGCAGCGGTAGCCGAGCTGGCTATGGCTACACCTTC
abundance: -
d_gene: -
v_gene: TRBV6-1
j_gene: TRBJ1-2

CDR3aa: CSARKGSSYNSPLHF
CDR3nt: TGCAGTGCTAGGAAGGGGAGCTCCTATAATTCACCCCTCCACTTT
abundance: -
d_gene: -
v_gene: TRBV20-1
j_gene: TRBJ1-6

CDR3aa: CASSQGGLLELFF
CDR3nt: TGTGCCAGTAGCCAAGGGGGGCTGCTGGAGCTGTTTTTT
abundance: -
d_gene: -
v_gene: TRBV19
j_gene: TRBJ2-2

CDR3aa: CASSPYGGTDTQYF
CDR3nt: TGTGCCAGCTCACCATACGGGGGGACAGATACGCAGTATTTT
abundance: many
d_gene: TRBD2
v_gene: TRBV18
j_gene: TRBJ2-3

CDR3aa: CSARRTYRDRGEKLFF
CDR3nt: TGCAGTGCTAGACGCACCTATCGGGACAGGGGTGAAAAACTGTTTTTT
abundance: -
d_gene: TRBD1
v_gene: TRBV20-1
j_gene: TRBJ1-4

CDR3aa: CASSERGGSRSSYNEQFF
CDR3nt: TGTGCCAGCAGTGAGAGGGGGGGCTCCCGAAGCTCCTACAATGAGCAGTTCTTC
abundance: -
d_gene: -
v_gene: TRBV9
j_gene: TRBJ2-1

CDR3aa: CSALTLLAGSTDTQYF
CDR3nt: TGCAGTGCCCTAACTCTTCTAGCGGGGTCCACAGATACGCAGTATTTT
abundance: many
d_gene: TRBD2
v_gene: TRBV20-1
j_gene: TRBJ2-3

CDR3aa: CASSYPSGTGGYNEQFF
CDR3nt: TGTGCCAGCAGTTACCCTTCCGGGACAGGGGGCTACAATGAGCAGTTCTTC
abundance: -
d_gene: TRBD1
v_gene: TRBV6-2/TRBV6-3
j_gene: TRBJ2-1

CDR3aa: CASSVARGGDTQYF
CDR3nt: TGTGCCAGCAGCGTAGCTCGGGGAGGCGATACGCAGTATTTT
abundance: -
d_gene: -
v_gene: TRBV9
j_gene: TRBJ2-3

CDR3aa: CATSDRQGQGFGDTQYF
CDR3nt: TGTGCCACCAGTGATCGCCAGGGACAGGGGTTCGGAGATACGCAGTATTTT
abundance: -
d_gene: TRBD1
v_gene: TRBV24-1
j_gene: TRBJ2-3

CDR3aa: CSGAWGPKGYTF
CDR3nt: TGCAGCGGGGCTTGGGGGCCGAAGGGCTACACCTTC
abundance: -
d_gene: -
v_gene: TRBV29-1
j_gene: TRBJ1-2

CDR3aa: CSARVSGGSQYF
CDR3nt: TGCAGTGCTAGAGTTAGCGGAGGCTCGCAGTACTTC
abundance: -
d_gene: -
v_gene: TRBV20-1
j_gene: TRBJ2-7

CDR3aa: CASSSSDLAVIHYNEQYF
CDR3nt: TGTGCCAGCAGCTCCTCTGACTTAGCGGTTATCCACTACAATGAGCAGTACTTC
abundance: -
d_gene: -
v_gene: TRBV7-9
j_gene: TRBJ2-7

CDR3aa: CSARDYGGANVLTF
CDR3nt: TGCAGTGCTAGAGATTACGGGGGAGCCAACGTCCTGACTTTC
abundance: -
d_gene: -
v_gene: TRBV20-1
j_gene: TRBJ2-6

CDR3aa: CASSFGRGVIQETQYF
CDR3nt: TGTGCCAGCAGCTTCGGCAGAGGGGTAATCCAAGAGACCCAGTACTTC
abundance: -
d_gene: -
v_gene: TRBV7-9
j_gene: TRBJ2-5

CDR3aa: CSVRSRPEQFF
CDR3nt: TGCAGTGTGCGGAGCCGGCCTGAGCAGTTCTTC
abundance: few
d_gene: -
v_gene: TRBV20-1
j_gene: TRBJ2-1

CDR3aa: CASSLGLAGRKTYNEQFF
CDR3nt: TGCGCCAGCAGCTTGGGACTAGCGGGAAGGAAAACCTACAATGAGCAGTTCTTC
abundance: once
d_gene: TRBD2
v_gene: TRBV5-1
j_gene: TRBJ2-1

CDR3aa: CAWSVPGARPEAFF
CDR3nt: TGTGCCTGGAGTGTACCGGGGGCCCGACCTGAAGCTTTCTTT
abundance: -
d_gene: -
v_gene: TRBV30
j_gene: TRBJ1-1

CDR3aa: CASSPDPGDGELFF
CDR3nt: TGTGCCAGTAGTCCGGACCCGGGGGACGGGGAGCTGTTTTTT
abundance: -
d_gene: -
v_gene: TRBV19
j_gene: TRBJ2-2

CDR3aa: CASSPQAVSLRETQYF
CDR3nt: TGTGCCAGCAGCCCCCAAGCGGTATCGCTTCGGGAGACCCAGTACTTC
abundance: -
d_gene: -
v_gene: TRBV3-1
j_gene: TRBJ2-5

CDR3aa: CATSRALGMANIQYF
CDR3nt: TGTGCCACCAGCAGAGCACTGGGGATGGCAAACATTCAGTACTTC
abundance: few
d_gene: -
v_gene: TRBV15
j_gene: TRBJ2-4

CDR3aa: CASKWYDTGSYERYF
CDR3nt: TGTGCCAGCAAGTGGTACGACACGGGATCCTACGAGCGGTACTTC
abundance: -
d_gene: -
v_gene: TRBV6-6
j_gene: TRBJ2-5

CDR3aa: CSETGLGTDTQYF
CDR3nt: TGCAGTGAGACAGGGTTGGGCACAGATACGCAGTATTTT
abundance: once
d_gene: TRBD1
v_gene: TRBV20-1
j_gene: TRBJ2-3

CDR3aa: CASSSGTGEQPQHF
CDR3nt: TGCGCCAGCAGCTCCGGGACAGGGGAACAGCCCCAGCATTTT
abundance: -
d_gene: TRBD1
v_gene: TRBV5-1
j_gene: TRBJ1-5

CDR3aa: CASSRPGADSTDTQYF
CDR3nt: TGTGCCAGCAGCCGACCGGGGGCGGATAGCACAGATACGCAGTATTTT
abundance: -
d_gene: -
v_gene: TRBV5-6
j_gene: TRBJ2-3

CDR3aa: CASSPLFGGVSTEAFF
CDR3nt: TGTGCCAGCAGCCCGCTTTTTGGTGGGGTTAGTACTGAAGCTTTCTTT
abundance: -
d_gene: -
v_gene: TRBV7-2
j_gene: TRBJ1-1

CDR3aa: CASSEEAGGNGYTF
CDR3nt: TGTGCCAGCAGTGAAGAGGCAGGGGGCAATGGCTACACCTTC
abundance: -
d_gene: TRBD1
v_gene: TRBV6-1
j_gene: TRBJ1-2

CDR3aa: CSAVTSGSIDEQFF
CDR3nt: TGCAGTGCCGTGACTAGCGGGAGTATCGATGAGCAGTTCTTC
abundance: -
d_gene: TRBD2
v_gene: TRBV20-1
j_gene: TRBJ2-1

CDR3aa: CSAMVTRTGELFF
CDR3nt: TGCAGTGCTATGGTGACTCGCACCGGGGAGCTGTTTTTT
abundance: -
d_gene: -
v_gene: TRBV20-1
j_gene: TRBJ2-2

CDR3aa: CASSLIQESTQFF
CDR3nt: TGTGCCAGCAGCTTAATACAGGAATCGACCCAGTTCTTC
abundance: -
d_gene: -
v_gene: TRBV7-9
j_gene: TRBJ2-1

CDR3aa: CAIRVAETETQYF
CDR3nt: TGTGCCATCAGGGTAGCGGAGACGGAGACCCAGTACTTC
abundance: -
d_gene: -
v_gene: TRBV10-3
j_gene: TRBJ2-5

CDR3aa: CAISESDRDASTDTQYF
CDR3nt: TGTGCCATCAGTGAGTCGGACAGGGACGCTAGCACAGATACGCAGTATTTT
abundance: -
d_gene: TRBD1
v_gene: TRBV10-3
j_gene: TRBJ2-3

CDR3aa: CASSDLGTGAYEQYF
CDR3nt: TGTGCCAGCAGCGACTTAGGGACAGGGGCGTACGAGCAGTACTTC
abundance: -
d_gene: TRBD1
v_gene: TRBV14
j_gene: TRBJ2-7

CDR3aa: CASSHRRYEQFF
CDR3nt: TGTGCCAGCAGCCACCGCCGTTATGAGCAGTTCTTC
abundance: many
d_gene: -
v_gene: TRBV7-2
j_gene: TRBJ2-1

CDR3aa: CASSVAYGDYGYTF
CDR3nt: TGTGCCAGCAGCGTAGCCTACGGAGACTATGGCTACACCTTC
abundance: -
d_gene: -
v_gene: TRBV7-2
j_gene: TRBJ1-2

CDR3aa: CASSLAQRQPSNQPQHF
CDR3nt: TGTGCTAGCAGCTTAGCGCAGAGACAGCCTAGCAATCAGCCCCAGCATTTT
abundance: -
d_gene: -
v_gene: TRBV7-7
j_gene: TRBJ1-5

CDR3aa: CTSSQDWTYEQYF
CDR3nt: TGTACCAGCAGCCAAGATTGGACGTACGAGCAGTACTTC
abundance: -
d_gene: -
v_gene: TRBV14
j_gene: TRBJ2-7

CDR3aa: CASSQEGGTSPFKTQYF
CDR3nt: TGCGCCAGCAGCCAAGAAGGGGGAACTAGCCCTTTCAAGACCCAGTACTTC
abundance: once
d_gene: -
v_gene: TRBV4-3
j_gene: TRBJ2-5